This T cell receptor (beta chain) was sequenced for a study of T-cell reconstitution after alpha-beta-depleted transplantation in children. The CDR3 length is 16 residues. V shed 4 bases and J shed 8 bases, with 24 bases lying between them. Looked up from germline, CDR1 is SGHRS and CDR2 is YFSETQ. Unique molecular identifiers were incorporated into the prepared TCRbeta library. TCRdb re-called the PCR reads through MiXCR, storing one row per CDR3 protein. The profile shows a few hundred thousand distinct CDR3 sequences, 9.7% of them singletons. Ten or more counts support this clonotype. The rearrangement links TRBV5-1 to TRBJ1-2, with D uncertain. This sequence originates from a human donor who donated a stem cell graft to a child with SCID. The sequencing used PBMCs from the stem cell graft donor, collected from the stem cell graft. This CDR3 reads CASSPPSGGVGSGYTF. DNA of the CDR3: TGCGCCAGCAGCCCGCCGAGCGGCGGAGTGGGCAGCGGCTACACCTTC.